These 26 T cell receptor beta chains originate from one sample sequenced in a study of T cell responses to AZD1222 COVID-19 vaccine. Data came from immunoSEQ multiplex PCR; TCRdb stores just in-frame clones and leaves some out. The table has about 160,000 clones, around 87% seen once. The specimen comprised peripheral blood, sampled on day 0 of AZD1222 vaccination. The receptors stem from an adult in good health.

The chain has TRBV11-2 and TRBJ2-2; no reliable D call. Trimming cost V 7 bases and J 5 bases, with 17 bases left between them. Germline V gene sequence: CDR1 SGHAT, CDR2 FQNNGV. CDR3 length: 15 residues. As DNA, the CDR3 is TGTGCCAGCATACGACGGGCAGAACTAACCGGGGAGCTGTTTTTT. The encoded protein is CASIRRAELTGELFF.

This sequence joins TRBV28 and TRBJ1-4, with D tentatively TRBD1 (6 bases). Trimming cost V 5 bases and J 6 bases, with 13 bases left between them. CDR3 length equals 14 residues. Germline assignment: CDR1 MDHEN and CDR2 SYDVKM. CDR3 sequence: CASSLTSGDEKLFF. The CDR3, as DNA: TGTGCCAGCAGTCTAACTTCAGGGGATGAAAAACTGTTTTTT.

The chain couples TRBV4-3 to TRBJ2-7; TRBD1 aligns across 10 bases. Germline V CDR1 and CDR2: LGHNA, YSLEER. V was pared by 5 bases and J by 2 bases, with 9 bases of the junction left unmatched. The CDR3 spans 16 residues. The CDR3 DNA sequence: TGCGCCAGCAGCGGGGGGACAGGGGCCCAAACCTACGAGCAGTACTTC. Translating it yields CASSGGTGAQTYEQYF.

This clone has a handful of counts. The CDR3: CASSLQASGVNNEQFF. CDR3 DNA: TGTGCCAGCAGCCTACAGGCGTCCGGGGTTAACAATGAGCAGTTCTTC. The gene calls are TRBV7-3 and TRBJ2-1; perhaps D is TRBD1 or TRBD2 (5 bases each). There are 16 residues in the CDR3. The germline V gene encodes CDR1 SGHTA and CDR2 FQGTGA. V shed 5 bases and J shed 5 bases, with 19 bases lying between them. Based on the CDR3 plus reference TRBV7-3 and TRBJ2-1, the full variable domain is GAGVSQTPSNKVTEKGKYVELRCDPISGHTALYWYRQSLGQGPEFLIYFQGTGAADDSGLPNDRFFAVRPEGSVSTLKIQRTERGDSAVYLCASSLQASGVNNEQFFGPGTRLTVL.

This clone was counted many times. The V and J genes are TRBV23-1 and TRBJ2-7, with TRBD1 identical over 7 bases. Being an ORF, TRBV23-1 has a function that is uncertain. The CDR3 is made up of 16 amino acids. J lost 2 bases, V lost 4 bases, and 11 bases had no gene match. The chain's CDR3 is CASSLHPGQIAYEQYF. The CDR3 DNA is TGCGCCAGCAGTCTCCACCCGGGACAGATAGCCTACGAGCAGTACTTC.

The genes are TRBV19 and TRBJ2-1; TRBD1 aligns across 7 bases. Germline CDR1 LNHDA, CDR2 SQIVND (reference sequence). The V segment lost 4 bases and the J segment 8 bases; nucleotides outside the gene matches: 8. The CDR3 runs 14 residues. In DNA form, the CDR3 reads TGTGCCAGTAGTAGGGGCAGGGGGACCGATGAGCAGTTCTTC. As protein: CASSRGRGTDEQFF. Looking up the rest from reference TRBV19 and TRBJ2-1 gives the full variable domain: DGGITQSPKYLFRKEGQNVTLSCEQNLNHDAMYWYRQDPGQGLRLIYYSQIVNDFQKGDIAEGYSVSREKKESFPLTVTSAQKNPTAFYLCASSRGRGTDEQFFGPGTRLTVL.

This sequence joins TRBV28 and TRBJ1-2; 8 bases fit TRBD1. The V and J ends lost 4 bases and 7 bases, in that order; junction bases with no gene match: 8. CDR3 length equals 14 residues. CDR1 is MDHEN, CDR2 SYDVKM, per germline. The chain's CDR3 is CASSWEQGVGGYTF. The CDR3 DNA reads as TGTGCCAGCAGTTGGGAACAGGGGGTTGGTGGCTACACCTTC.

The chain joins TRBV27 to TRBJ2-7; 9 bases are shared with TRBD1. Germline V gene data show CDR1 as MNHEY and CDR2 as SMNVEV (reference sequence). This CDR3 contains 13 residues. V gave up 7 bases and J gave up 4 bases; unmatched junction bases: 5. The CDR3 nucleotides are TGTGCCAGCATCGGGACAGGGCTGTACGAGCAGTACTTC. Translation gives CASIGTGLYEQYF.

The rearrangement joins TRBV4-1 to TRBJ2-7; possible D gene TRBD2, 6 bases. Germline V gives CDR1 MGHRA, CDR2 YSYEKL. Trimming shortened V by 1 base and J by 2 bases, and 15 bases separated the two germline ends. The length of the CDR3 is 16 residues. CDR3 protein: CASSQGAGRGTYEQYV. In DNA form, the CDR3 reads TGCGCCAGCAGCCAAGGCGCGGGACGGGGAACCTACGAGCAGTACGTC.

The chain combines TRBV25-1 with TRBJ2-4; 7 positions agree with TRBD2. This CDR3 spans 14 amino acids. The J segment lost 7 bases and the V segment lost 5 bases, leaving 8 bases of the junction unmatched. Germline CDR1 and CDR2: MGHDK and SYGVNS. The CDR3 here is CASSRGGEGNIQYF. CDR3 nucleotides: TGTGCCAGCAGTAGGGGAGGGGAGGGGAACATTCAGTACTTC. Supplemented by reference TRBV25-1 and TRBJ2-4, the full variable domain reads EADIYQTPRYLVIGTGKKITLECSQTMGHDKMYWYQQDPGMELHLIHYSYGVNSTEKGDLSSESTVSRIRTEHFPLTLESARPSHTSQYLCASSRGGEGNIQYFGAGTRLSVL.

The chain has TRBV24-1 and TRBJ2-2; TRBD1 might be the D (7 bases). V lost 5 bases and J 3 bases, leaving 12 bases between the germline ends. The germline V gene encodes CDR1 KGHDR and CDR2 SFDVKD. The CDR3 consists of 15 residues. CDR3 sequence: CATSAGGLDTGELFF. CDR3 bases: TGTGCCACCAGTGCAGGGGGGTTGGACACCGGGGAGCTGTTTTTT.

The chain joins TRBV6-1 to TRBJ1-2; D is possibly TRBD1 (6 bases). Germline CDR1 MNHNS, CDR2 SASEGT. V lost 2 bases to trimming and J lost 1 base, with 11 bases between them. The CDR3 loop spans 15 amino acids. The CDR3 DNA follows: TGTGCCAGCAGTGAACGAACACAGGGTAACTATGGCTACACCTTC. It encodes CASSERTQGNYGYTF.

The chain's CDR3 is CASRLATRRSQETQYF. The CDR3 nucleotides read TGTGCAAGTCGCTTAGCGACTAGGCGGTCTCAAGAGACCCAGTACTTC. The chain uses TRBV12-2 and TRBJ2-5; TRBD2 is the table's D call and was not checked against the DNA. TRBV12-2 represents a pseudogene. The CDR3 is 16 residues long.

V and J are TRBV5-1 and TRBJ1-1, with D uncertain. Trimming left V 0 bases short and J 0 bases short, with 6 bases between. The V gene's germline CDR1 is SGHRS and CDR2 YFSETQ. The length of the CDR3 is 14 residues. The CDR3 spells CASSLVGMNTEAFF. The CDR3 DNA sequence: TGCGCCAGCAGCTTGGTAGGGATGAACACTGAAGCTTTCTTT.

The chain is built from TRBV21-1 and TRBJ2-7; the table gives TRBD2 as D, unverified against the DNA. TRBV21-1 is a pseudogene segment. The CDR3 spans 16 residues. This CDR3 is CASSKALAREDGEQYV. The DNA of the CDR3 is TGTGCCAGCAGCAAAGCGCTTGCAAGGGAGGACGGCGAGCAGTACGTC.

A single count supports this clone. This chain joins TRBV30 and TRBJ2-6; D might be TRBD1 or TRBD2, each matching 5 bases. This CDR3 is built from 15 residues. The germline gives CDR1 GTSNPN, CDR2 SVGIG (reference sequence). Trimming removed 6 bases at V and 0 bases at J, with 12 bases between. The CDR3 DNA sequence: TGTGCCTGTCTAAGTGGGGGCTCTGGGGCCAACGTCCTGACTTTC. Amino acids: CACLSGGSGANVLTF.

The chain employs TRBV29-1 and TRBJ1-2, with D possibly TRBD1 on 6 matching bases. Looked up from germline, CDR1 is SQVTM and CDR2 is ANQGSEA. The CDR3 extends over 13 amino acids. Trimming pared 4 bases from V and 2 bases from J, leaving 11 bases between. The CDR3 DNA reads TGCAGCGTTGTCTTTACAGGGAACTATGGCTACACCTTC. It encodes CSVVFTGNYGYTF.

The chain joins TRBV10-3 to TRBJ1-6; 8 positions match TRBD1. The CDR3 is made up of 16 amino acids. V was clipped by 0 bases and J by 7 bases; unmatched bases: 5. Germline CDR1 is ENHRY and CDR2 is SYGVKD. CDR3 DNA: TGTGCCATCAGTGAGTCCCAGGGGGCTCGGAATTCACCCCTCCACTTT. This encodes CAISESQGARNSPLHF.

This clone was counted ten times or more. The rearrangement uses TRBV6-1 and TRBJ2-5, with 12 bases identical to TRBD2. The V gene's germline CDR1 is MNHNS and CDR2 SASEGT. J gave up 4 bases and V 2 bases, and 2 bases lay outside the gene matches. The CDR3 is 15 residues long. CDR3 in amino acids: CASSELAGGPETQYF. The DNA for the CDR3 is TGTGCCAGCAGTGAACTAGCGGGGGGGCCAGAGACCCAGTACTTC.

The rearrangement uses TRBV16 and TRBJ2-7, with no clear D. This CDR3 has 11 amino acids. The germline V and J ends were trimmed by 3 bases and 12 bases, with 12 bases remaining between them. The germline CDR1 and CDR2 sequences are KGHSY and FQNENV. CDR3 region: CASSQSIVTYF. Here the CDR3 DNA reads TGTGCCAGCAGCCAGTCAATCGTCACGTACTTC.

This chain connects TRBV7-2 to TRBJ1-5; TRBD1 matches at 9 bases. There are 15 residues in the CDR3. In germline, CDR1 is SGHTA, CDR2 FQGNSA. The junction had 4 bases not matched to a gene; V was cut back by 1 base and J by 6 bases. As DNA, the CDR3 is TGTGCCAGCAGCTTAGAGGACAGGGGAGGTCAGCCCCAGCATTTT. Translating it yields CASSLEDRGGQPQHF.

The chain couples TRBV15 to TRBJ2-7; D is uncertain. In germline, CDR1 is LNHNV, CDR2 YYDKDF (reference sequence). The V gene lost 0 bases and the J gene lost 4 bases, with 13 bases spanning the gap. This CDR3 region has 15 residues. The CDR3 protein is CATSRDSAVGYEQYF. The DNA of the CDR3 is TGTGCCACCAGCAGAGATTCGGCGGTGGGATACGAGCAGTACTTC.

The chain links TRBV4-1 to TRBJ2-2; 7 positions match TRBD1. Trimming cost V 1 base and J 6 bases; bases outside gene matches: 8. The germline V gene encodes CDR1 MGHRA and CDR2 YSYEKL. The CDR3 totals 16 residues. CDR3 protein: CASSQVRAGGSGELFF. The CDR3 nucleotides are TGCGCCAGCAGCCAAGTGCGGGCAGGGGGATCCGGGGAGCTGTTTTTT.

This clone was recorded once. The V and J genes are TRBV30 and TRBJ2-7; 8 bases line up with TRBD1. After removal of 1 base from V and 0 bases from J, the junction contained 5 bases not matched to a gene. The CDR3 runs to 15 residues. Germline-derived CDR1 and CDR2 are GTSNPN and SVGIG (reference sequence). The CDR3 nucleotides are TGTGCCTGGAGTGGCTCGGGACAGGTCTCCTACGAGCAGTACTTC. This encodes CAWSGSGQVSYEQYF.

The gene calls are TRBV6-5 and TRBJ1-4, with 10 bases identical to TRBD1. J gave up 7 bases and V 6 bases, and 8 bases lay outside the gene matches. CDR1 and CDR2 from the germline V gene are MNHEY and SVGAGI. The CDR3 consists of 15 residues. The CDR3: CASRDDRGRSEKLFF. CDR3 nucleotides: TGTGCCAGCAGAGATGACAGGGGGCGAAGTGAAAAACTGTTTTTT.

J is TRBJ2-5 and V is TRBV5-1, with D maybe TRBD2 (6 bases). Germline CDR1 SGHRS, CDR2 YFSETQ. This CDR3 comprises 12 residues. The V gene lost 8 bases and the J gene lost 2 bases, with 10 bases spanning the gap. This chain's CDR3 is CASGLTQETQYF. CDR3 sequence (DNA): TGCGCCAGTGGACTAACGCAAGAGACCCAGTACTTC.